This T cell receptor (beta chain) came from a study of lymphopenia after photon versus proton radiotherapy. Study results and limitations: Oligoclonal CD8+ Temra expansion after nadir drove photon patients' diversity drop.

Assay: immunoSEQ multiplex PCR; the TCRdb copy retains only in-frame clones and omits some. Counted here are tens of thousands of clones, 87% occurring once; the ten biggest clones make up under 14%. About this clone: Its antigen is unidentified.

Trimming left V 0 bases short and J 10 bases short, with 13 bases between. This CDR3 is 15 amino acids long. In germline, CDR1 is SGHTA, CDR2 FQGNSA. The chain joins TRBV7-2 to TRBJ1-6, with TRBD1 as a possible D gene (5 bases). The source was peripheral blood, collected from a patient treated with proton-based radiotherapy. This clonotype was obtained from a man older than 75 with esophageal cancer. CDR3: CASSLAGQGRSPLHF. CDR3 in DNA: TGTGCCAGCAGCTTAGCCGGGCAGGGACGGTCACCCCTCCACTTT.